The 20 T cell receptor beta chains below come from one sample, sequenced in a study of control samples from healthy donors and cancer patients. Data came from immunoSEQ multiplex PCR; TCRdb stores just in-frame clones and leaves some out. Of some 130,000 clones listed, over 80% are singletons. What was sequenced was blood. These receptors were collected from a woman aged 50 to 60 in good health.

CDR3 residues: CASSLGGRGLGEQYF. CDR3 DNA sequence: TGTGCCAGCAGTTTAGGGGGGAGGGGGCTAGGCGAGCAGTACTTC. The V call is TRBV28, the J call TRBJ2-7, with D possibly called TRBD1 or TRBD2 (7 bases each). This CDR3 is built from 15 residues. Trimming removed 2 bases at V and 6 bases at J, with 17 bases between. CDR1 is MDHEN and CDR2 is SYDVKM in the germline V gene.

The chain uses TRBV14 and TRBJ2-7; the D gene is possibly TRBD2 (5 bases). The ends were cut back, 4 bases at V and 1 base at J, with 8 bases in the middle. CDR3 size: 13 residues. Germline assignment: CDR1 SGHDN and CDR2 FVKESK. DNA of the CDR3: TGTGCCAGCAGCCGCCGCGGGTCCTACGAGCAGTACTTC. The encoded protein is CASSRRGSYEQYF.

V and J are TRBV3-1 (or the pseudogene TRBV3-2) and TRBJ2-7; D gene ambiguous. This CDR3 has 14 amino acids. CDR1 LGHDT and CDR2 YNNKEL come from the germline V gene (reference sequence). Trimming shortened V by 4 bases and J by 6 bases, and 16 bases separated the two germline ends. CDR3 amino acids: CASSLTGRLGEQYF. The CDR3 DNA reads as TGTGCCAGCAGCCTAACGGGCCGGCTCGGCGAGCAGTACTTC.

V gene TRBV6-5 combines with J gene TRBJ1-6; D is possibly TRBD1 (5 bases). The CDR3 spans 14 residues. Germline-derived CDR1 and CDR2 are MNHEY and SVGAGI. V was pared by 2 bases and J by 10 bases, with 12 bases between. CDR3 in DNA: TGTGCCAGCAGTTACCTGCAGGGTGGGTCACCCCTCCACTTT. Translating gives CASSYLQGGSPLHF.

The chain couples TRBV19 to TRBJ1-2; a possible D gene is TRBD1 (5 bases). V lost 4 bases and J 4 bases, leaving 13 bases between the germline ends. This CDR3 contains 14 residues. Germline V gene sequence: CDR1 LNHDA, CDR2 SQIVND (reference sequence). The CDR3 loop reads CASSTAGTPYGYTF. The CDR3 coding sequence is TGTGCCAGTAGTACCGCCGGGACGCCCTATGGCTACACCTTC.

This clone showed up just once. J is TRBJ1-1 and V is TRBV9; no firm D call. V was shortened by 3 bases and J by 1 base, with 7 bases between the two germline ends. The CDR3 consists of 13 residues. Looked up from germline, CDR1 is SGDLS and CDR2 is YYNGEE. CDR3 sequence: CASSAIENTEAFF. As DNA, the CDR3 is TGTGCCAGCAGCGCAATAGAGAACACTGAAGCTTTCTTT.

This sequence joins TRBV6-6 and TRBJ2-3; the D gene could be TRBD1 or TRBD2 (7 bases each). CDR3 length equals 14 residues. Germline CDR1 and CDR2: MNHNY and SVGAGI (reference sequence). Trimming shortened V by 6 bases and J by 5 bases, and 15 bases separated the two germline ends. CDR3 DNA sequence: TGTGCCAGCAGACGTACAGGGGAGGGAGATACGCAGTATTTT. The encoded protein is CASRRTGEGDTQYF.

This clone was seen once. The chain has TRBV2 and TRBJ2-1, with 9 bases that match TRBD2. Germline V gene data show CDR1 as SNHLY and CDR2 as FYNNEI. V lost 0 bases, J lost 8 bases, and 5 bases stayed unmatched. The CDR3 loop spans 15 amino acids. The CDR3 coding sequence is TGTGCCAGCAGTGAAGCGAGGCTAGCGGGGCATGAGCAGTTCTTC. Residues: CASSEARLAGHEQFF.

This chain joins TRBV6-5 and TRBJ1-2; possible D gene TRBD1, 5 bases. The CDR3 has 14 residues. V lost 7 bases, J lost 5 bases, and 17 bases lay in between. In germline, CDR1 is MNHEY, CDR2 SVGAGI. The CDR3 sequence: CASTNAAGPYGYTF. CDR3 coding DNA: TGTGCCAGCACCAATGCCGCAGGGCCTTATGGCTACACCTTC.

This clone appeared once. The chain couples TRBV7-9 to TRBJ1-3; D possibly corresponds to TRBD1 (5 bases). This CDR3 has 14 amino acids. V was pared by 5 bases and J by 2 bases, with 10 bases between. The germline V gene encodes CDR1 SEHNR and CDR2 FQNEAQ (reference sequence). The chain's CDR3 is CASSQRDPGNTIYF. CDR3 coding DNA: TGTGCCAGCAGCCAACGGGACCCTGGAAACACCATATATTTT.

The V gene is TRBV6-6, the J gene TRBJ2-1; D might be TRBD2 (5 bases). The V end was cut by 5 bases, the J end by 4 bases, with 9 bases between. The CDR3 spans 13 residues. CDR1 is MNHNY, CDR2 SVGAGI, per germline (reference sequence). For the CDR3, the DNA is TGTGCCAGCAGTCCTGGACTGTACAATGAGCAGTTCTTC. It is translated as CASSPGLYNEQFF.

The gene calls are TRBV6-5 and TRBJ1-6; no clear D gene. With 9 bases removed from V and 7 bases from J, the gap between germline ends came to 13 bases. The CDR3 contains 13 residues. Germline V gives CDR1 MNHEY, CDR2 SVGAGI. The CDR3 DNA follows: TGTGCCAGGGGAGAGTTCCCAAATTCACCCCTCCACTTT. Its translation: CARGEFPNSPLHF.

The chain combines TRBV6-6 with TRBJ1-2; a possible D gene is TRBD1 (5 bases). Trimming shortened V by 7 bases and J by 4 bases, and 19 bases separated the two germline ends. Germline assignment: CDR1 MNHNY and CDR2 SVGAGI (reference sequence). The CDR3 spans 15 residues. Here the CDR3 reads CASTRAGGFSYGYTF. CDR3 bases: TGTGCCAGCACTAGGGCCGGGGGTTTCTCCTATGGCTACACCTTC.

CDR3 sequence (DNA): TGCGCCAGCAGCTCAGAGGGGATGGGAGCCAAAAACATTCAGTACTTC. It specifies CASSSEGMGAKNIQYF. The chain links TRBV5-1 to TRBJ2-4; possibly TRBD1 or TRBD2 for D (5 bases each). Trimming removed 3 bases at V and 0 bases at J, with 13 bases between. From germline, CDR1 is SGHRS and CDR2 YFSETQ. This CDR3 has 16 amino acids.

This chain joins TRBV6-1 and TRBJ2-4; D gene ambiguous. V lost 2 bases to trimming and J lost 0 bases, with 14 bases between them. Germline assignment: CDR1 MNHNS and CDR2 SASEGT. The CDR3 has 17 residues. CDR3 in amino acids: CASSERFPPLAKNIQYF. The CDR3, as DNA: TGTGCCAGCAGTGAACGTTTCCCGCCCCTAGCCAAAAACATTCAGTACTTC.

This chain connects TRBV11-2 to TRBJ1-4, with TRBD1 matching over 10 bases. CDR3 length equals 15 residues. CDR1 is SGHAT and CDR2 is FQNNGV in the germline V gene. V was pared by 4 bases and J by 8 bases, with 7 bases of the junction left unmatched. DNA of the CDR3: TGTGCCAGCAGCTCGGGACAGGGGCGGAACGAAAAACTGTTTTTT. It translates to CASSSGQGRNEKLFF.

V usage is TRBV6-1 and J usage is TRBJ1-5, with D hard to call. Per germline, CDR1 MNHNS and CDR2 SASEGT. This CDR3 is 16 amino acids long. V lost 3 bases and J lost 0, with 12 bases in between. The CDR3 region is CASSEIRQVSNQPQHF. The CDR3 DNA follows: TGTGCCAGCAGTGAGATTCGCCAGGTTAGCAATCAGCCCCAGCATTTT.

The rearrangement joins TRBV5-1 to TRBJ2-3; 9 positions agree with TRBD2. Trimming at V came to 2 bases and at J to 4 bases, leaving 5 bases not matched to a gene. The CDR3 has 15 amino acids. Germline loops: CDR1 SGHRS, CDR2 YFSETQ. In DNA, the CDR3 is TGCGCCAGCAGCTTCCTAGCGGGATTCCCAGATACGCAGTATTTT. It codes for CASSFLAGFPDTQYF.

The chain uses TRBV11-3 and TRBJ2-1; D uncertain. Germline V gene data show CDR1 as SGHNT and CDR2 as YENEEA. The CDR3 is 13 residues long. Trimming cost V 5 bases and J 6 bases, with 11 bases left between them. CDR3 in DNA: TGTGCCAGCAGCCATACGCTCCGCAATGAGCAGTTCTTC. Translating it yields CASSHTLRNEQFF.

The chain has TRBV2 and TRBJ1-2, with TRBD1 matching over 9 bases. Unmatched junction bases numbered 2, after V lost 5 bases and J lost 4 bases. CDR3 size: 13 residues. Germline assignment: CDR1 SNHLY and CDR2 FYNNEI. The CDR3, as DNA: TGTGCCAGCAGTAACAGGGGGCTCTATGGCTACACCTTC. Amino acid sequence: CASSNRGLYGYTF.